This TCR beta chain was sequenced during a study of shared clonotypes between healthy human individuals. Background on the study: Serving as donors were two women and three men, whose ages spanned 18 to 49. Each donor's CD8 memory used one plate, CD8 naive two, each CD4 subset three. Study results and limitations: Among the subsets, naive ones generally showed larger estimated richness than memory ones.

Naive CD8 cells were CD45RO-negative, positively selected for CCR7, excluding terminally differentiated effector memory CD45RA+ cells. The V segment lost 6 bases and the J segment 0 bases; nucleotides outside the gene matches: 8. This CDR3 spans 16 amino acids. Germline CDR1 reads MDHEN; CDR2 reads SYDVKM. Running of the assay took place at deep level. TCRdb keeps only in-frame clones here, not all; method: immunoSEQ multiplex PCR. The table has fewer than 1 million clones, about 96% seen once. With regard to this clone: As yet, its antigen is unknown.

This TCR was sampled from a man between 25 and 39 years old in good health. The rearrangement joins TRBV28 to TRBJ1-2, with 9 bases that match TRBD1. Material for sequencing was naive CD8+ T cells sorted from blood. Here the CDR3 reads CASSSGQGHSNYGYTF. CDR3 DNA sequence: TGTGCCAGCAGCTCGGGACAGGGCCACTCTAACTATGGCTACACCTTC.